This T cell receptor (beta chain) was obtained from a study of control samples from healthy donors and cancer patients. TCRdb keeps only in-frame clones here, not all; method: immunoSEQ multiplex PCR. Here the sample spans more than 140,000 clones, around 94% being singletons. The CDR3 runs 16 residues. The V and J ends lost 5 bases and 3 bases respectively, with 17 bases between them. CDR1 LNHNV and CDR2 YYDKDF come from the germline V gene (reference sequence). Sequenced input: blood. The chain joins TRBV15 to TRBJ1-5, with D maybe TRBD1 (5 bases). The TCR was taken from a man aged 35 to 55 in good health. The CDR3 protein is CATSGMGVHPNQPQHF. The CDR3 region has the DNA TGTGCCACCAGCGGTATGGGGGTCCACCCCAATCAGCCCCAGCATTTT.